Below, 3 T cell receptor beta chains from the same sample are listed, as sequenced in a study of cytomegalovirus exposure and HLA in healthy donors. The PCR employed 60 Vbeta primers together with 13 Jbeta primers. TCRdb keeps only in-frame clones here, not all; method: immunoSEQ multiplex PCR. The table has 99,000 or so clones, approximately 72% seen once. The sequencing sample was made of PBMCs. The receptors were sampled from a man under 40 in good health and CMV-seronegative.

This rearrangement joins TRBV6-5 to TRBJ2-7; the D gene is possibly TRBD1 (6 bases). The CDR3 has 14 residues. Germline CDR1 and CDR2: MNHEY and SVGAGI. V was clipped by 6 bases and J by 5 bases, with 17 bases between them. CDR3: CASSRTDSTHEQYF. The CDR3 region has the DNA TGTGCCAGCAGCCGAACGGACAGTACCCACGAGCAGTACTTC.

In its sample, this clone was seen a few times. This chain uses TRBV27 with TRBJ2-1, with D unresolved. V lost 4 bases to trimming and J lost 0 bases, with 10 bases between them. CDR3 length: 15 amino acids. Germline V gene lookup returns CDR1 MNHEY and CDR2 SMNVEV (reference sequence). CDR3: CASSSRSNSYNEQFF. The CDR3 DNA reads as TGTGCCAGCAGTTCGCGGTCAAACTCCTACAATGAGCAGTTCTTC.

V usage is TRBV5-1 and J usage is TRBJ2-7; 11 nucleotides match TRBD2. With 0 bases clipped from V and 3 bases from J, the junction kept 2 bases outside the gene matches. Per the germline V gene, CDR1 is SGHRS and CDR2 is YFSETQ. CDR3 length equals 15 residues. The CDR3: CASSLVAGGDYEQYF. In nucleotides, the CDR3 is TGCGCCAGCAGCTTGGTAGCGGGAGGGGACTACGAGCAGTACTTC. The whole variable domain, filled in from reference TRBV5-1 and TRBJ2-7, reads KAGVTQTPRYLIKTRGQQVTLSCSPISGHRSVSWYQQTPGQGLQFLFEYFSETQRNKGNFPGRFSGRQFSNSRSEMNVSTLELGDSALYLCASSLVAGGDYEQYFGPGTRLTVT.